Each of the 9 T cell receptor beta chains below was sequenced from the same sample in a study of siplizumab effects on memory and regulatory T cells. The method was immunoSEQ multiplex PCR; TCRdb's version includes in-frame clones alone and lacks a portion of them. The sample contains 50,000 to 60,000 clones, more than 75% of which appear only once. Sequencing was carried out using naive CD8+ T cells sorted from blood. The receptors were sampled from a human donor in good health.

This chain joins TRBV7-9 and TRBJ2-5; D is possibly TRBD2 (6 bases). The J call may be faulty, since TRBJ2-7 better matches the DNA end. The V gene's germline CDR1 is SEHNR and CDR2 FQNEAQ (reference sequence). CDR3 size: 16 residues. The CDR3 nucleotides read TGTGCCAGCAGCCCCCGCGCGGCGGGAATGCCCTACGAGCAGTACTTC. Translation gives CASSPRAAGMPYEQYF.

The V and J genes are TRBV27 and TRBJ2-7, with D possibly being TRBD1 (6 bases). Trimming cost V 6 bases and J 0 bases, with 6 bases left between them. The CDR3 sequence is 12 residues long. The V gene's germline CDR1 is MNHEY and CDR2 SMNVEV (reference sequence). Here the CDR3 DNA reads TGTGCCAGCAGACAGGGCTCCTACGAGCAGTACTTC. Its protein is CASRQGSYEQYF.

CDR3 loop: CASSQGGKNTGELFF. In DNA, the CDR3 is TGTGCCAGCAGCCAGGGGGGAAAAAACACCGGGGAGCTGTTTTTT. The V call is TRBV16, the J call TRBJ2-2; TRBD2 is a possible D gene (6 bases). The CDR3 spans 15 residues. Between the trimmed V and J ends, which lost 3 bases and 2 bases, there was a span of 10 bases. CDR1 and CDR2 (germline): KGHSY, FQNENV.

The J gene is TRBJ2-7, the V gene TRBV11-3, with D possibly called TRBD1 or TRBD2 (5 bases each). Trimming pared 1 base from V and 3 bases from J, leaving 7 bases between. Germline V gene sequence: CDR1 SGHNT, CDR2 YENEEA. The CDR3 extends over 13 amino acids. CDR3 sequence (DNA): TGTGCCAGCAGCTTAGGGGGGAGCTACGAGCAGTACTTC. This sequence encodes CASSLGGSYEQYF.

V usage is TRBV13 and J usage is TRBJ1-2, with 8 nucleotides matching TRBD1. CDR1 is PRHDT and CDR2 is FYEKMQ in the germline V gene (reference sequence). J gave up 14 bases and V 4 bases, and 6 bases lay outside the gene matches. CDR3 length: 11 amino acids. The CDR3 here is CASSSQGAGTF. The DNA for the CDR3 is TGTGCCAGCAGCTCGCAGGGGGCGGGGACCTTC.

Written as DNA, the CDR3 is TGTGCCAGCAGCTTATCTGGCTACAATGAGCAGTTCTTC. It yields the protein CASSLSGYNEQFF. The V call is TRBV13, the J call TRBJ2-1; D is ambiguous. The CDR3 covers 13 residues. Trimming stripped 2 bases from V and 3 bases from J, with 5 bases between. Germline V lookup: CDR1 PRHDT, CDR2 FYEKMQ (reference sequence).

This rearrangement joins TRBV18 to TRBJ2-1; D is unresolved. The V gene's germline CDR1 is KGHSH and CDR2 LQKENI. This CDR3 contains 15 residues. Trimming took 1 base from V and 5 from J, leaving 12 bases between them. CDR3 sequence reads: CASSPLYSNDNEQFF. In DNA, the CDR3 is TGTGCCAGCTCACCACTCTATTCCAACGACAATGAGCAGTTCTTC.

J is TRBJ2-7 and V is TRBV10-3; tentatively, D is TRBD1 or TRBD2 (6 bases each). The CDR3 totals 14 residues. V was clipped by 10 bases and J by 3 bases, with 19 bases between them. Germline assignment: CDR1 ENHRY and CDR2 SYGVKD. CDR3 sequence (DNA): TGTGCCACCAACGAGGGGGGCGACATCTACGAGCAGTACTTC. This gives the protein CATNEGGDIYEQYF.

The V gene is TRBV9, the J gene TRBJ2-1, with D perhaps TRBD1 or TRBD2 (6 bases each). Per germline, CDR1 SGDLS and CDR2 YYNGEE. The V end lost 4 bases, the J end lost 3 bases, and 14 bases lay between the germline ends. CDR3 length equals 15 residues. The CDR3 coding sequence is TGTGCCAGCAGCTACCAAGGGGGGCACTACAATGAGCAGTTCTTC. This sequence encodes CASSYQGGHYNEQFF.